This T cell receptor (beta chain) was observed in a study of T cells in women clearing cervical HPV infection. About this clone itself: The read ends 3 residues shy of where the CDR3 ends; the end is completed using the germline J gene.

Average input was approximately 1,200 ng genomic DNA for immunoSEQ TCR beta CDR3 amplification. Sequencing used immunoSEQ multiplex PCR; TCRdb keeps in-frame clones, though not all of them. The clone table shows about 20,000 clones, with the ten largest holding approximately 5.3%. Germline CDR1 and CDR2: GTSNPN and SVGIG (reference sequence). This CDR3 is 15 amino acids long. V lost 4 bases and J lost 2, with 15 bases in between. The chain employs TRBV30 and TRBJ1-5, with D perhaps TRBD1 (5 bases). The sample consisted of blood buffy coat. This clonotype originated in a woman between 18 and 70 years old with a cervical HPV16 infection that either progressed to CIN3+ or cleared (not recorded which). Partial CDR3 DNA: TGTGCCTGGAAGGGCTTCGGGGGGGGCAATCAGCCC. This codes for CAWKGFGGGNQP. The whole CDR3 protein is CAWKGFGGGNQPQHF.